The 13 T cell receptor beta chains below were found in one sample sequenced in a study of T cell responses to AZD1222 COVID-19 vaccine. Some clones are missing from TCRdb's copy, which holds only in-frame ones; the method was immunoSEQ multiplex PCR. The data show 150,000 to 200,000 clones, with about 91% seen just once and 1.3% held by the top ten. The sequencing here drew on peripheral blood, taken 28 days after the second AZD1222 dose. These receptors came from an adult who received the AZD1222 COVID-19 vaccine.

V gene TRBV20-1 combines with J gene TRBJ2-1, with 8 bases that match TRBD1. The V gene end was trimmed by 3 bases and the J gene end by 7 bases; junction bases not matched to a gene: 8. Germline lookup yields CDR1 DFQATT and CDR2 SNEGSKA (reference sequence). This CDR3 contains 14 residues. The CDR3 loop reads CSASPPDRANEQFF. CDR3 bases: TGCAGTGCTAGTCCCCCGGACAGGGCGAATGAGCAGTTCTTC.

The chain employs TRBV7-2 and TRBJ1-5; the D gene is possibly TRBD1 (5 bases). V shed 0 bases and J shed 2 bases, with 11 bases lying between them. CDR3 size: 16 residues. Germline V CDR1 and CDR2: SGHTA, FQGNSA. The CDR3 DNA is TGTGCCAGCAGCTTAGCGTATACGGGGGGCAATCAGCCCCAGCATTTT. Its protein is CASSLAYTGGNQPQHF.

V gene TRBV28 combines with J gene TRBJ1-2; TRBD1 agrees at 7 bases. Per germline, CDR1 MDHEN and CDR2 SYDVKM. V trimming: 6 bases; J trimming: 4 bases; junction bases outside the gene matches: 8. The CDR3 runs 14 residues. The CDR3 is CASSSGTETYGYTF. In nucleotides, the CDR3 is TGTGCCAGCAGCTCCGGGACAGAGACCTATGGCTACACCTTC.

CDR3 region: CASSTGGTNYGYTF. Written as DNA, the CDR3 is TGTGCCAGCAGTACAGGGGGAACTAACTATGGCTACACCTTC. V and J are TRBV9 and TRBJ1-2; TRBD1 agrees at 8 bases. The V and J ends lost 5 bases and 0 bases, in that order; junction bases with no gene match: 3. The CDR3 contains 14 residues. The germline CDR1 and CDR2 sequences are SGDLS and YYNGEE.

The chain recombines TRBV7-2 with TRBJ2-1; 8 bases map to TRBD2. Trimming removed 2 bases from V and 7 bases from J; junction bases left unmatched: 4. CDR1 is SGHTA, CDR2 FQGNSA, per germline. CDR3 length: 14 amino acids. CDR3 sequence (DNA): TGTGCCAGCAGCTTAACCGGGACTAGTAATGAGCAGTTCTTC. Protein: CASSLTGTSNEQFF.

The J gene is TRBJ2-1, the V gene TRBV5-6, with 7 bases matching TRBD1. This CDR3 is 16 amino acids long. Germline CDR1 SGHDT, CDR2 YYEEEE. The V and J ends lost 3 bases and 4 bases, in that order; junction bases with no gene match: 10. The CDR3 DNA is TGTGCCAGCAGCTGGGGGAAGGGGGCAGGGTACAATGAGCAGTTCTTC. Its protein product is CASSWGKGAGYNEQFF.

This clone was seen only a few times. The rearrangement links TRBV5-6 to TRBJ1-1; 7 positions match TRBD1. CDR3 size: 16 residues. The V gene end was trimmed by 0 bases and the J gene end by 2 bases; junction bases not matched to a gene: 7. The germline V gene has CDR1 SGHDT and CDR2 YYEEEE. CDR3 sequence (DNA): TGTGCCAGCAGCTTGGACAGGGGCCCCCCCAACACTGAAGCTTTCTTT. Protein product: CASSLDRGPPNTEAFF.

The rearrangement joins TRBV4-3 to TRBJ2-1; D is tentatively TRBD1 or TRBD2 (6 bases each). V was shortened by 3 bases and J by 4 bases, with 22 bases between the two germline ends. Germline CDR1 and CDR2: LGHNA and YSLEER. This CDR3 has 18 residues. Here the CDR3 reads CASSQDRGALPRYNEQFF. The CDR3 DNA sequence: TGCGCCAGCAGCCAGGATAGGGGGGCACTCCCCCGATACAATGAGCAGTTCTTC.

The J gene is TRBJ1-3, the V gene TRBV4-1; TRBD1 is a possible D gene (5 bases). There are 16 residues in the CDR3. V was cut by 0 bases and J by 0 bases, with 9 bases left in between. Germline loops: CDR1 MGHRA, CDR2 YSYEKL. As DNA, the CDR3 is TGCGCCAGCAGCCAAGATCGGGGGAGCTCTGGAAACACCATATATTTT. Translated: CASSQDRGSSGNTIYF.

The chain links TRBV4-1 to TRBJ2-2, with 12 bases aligning to TRBD2. Germline V gene lookup returns CDR1 MGHRA and CDR2 YSYEKL. V was clipped by 3 bases and J by 7 bases; unmatched bases: 12. The CDR3 is made up of 18 amino acids. CDR3 in DNA: TGCGCCAGCAGCCATACCCCCTCTAGCGGGGGGGCGGACGGGGAGCTGTTTTTT. It translates to CASSHTPSSGGADGELFF.

The rearrangement links TRBV5-1 to TRBJ2-7; 12 bases map to TRBD2. Germline V gives CDR1 SGHRS, CDR2 YFSETQ. The CDR3 runs to 15 residues. Trimming removed 7 bases from V and 7 bases from J; junction bases left unmatched: 12. Written as DNA, the CDR3 is TGCGCCAGCCTTGACGGACTAGCGGGATCAAGTGAGCAGTACTTC. Translated: CASLDGLAGSSEQYF.

The CDR3 bases are TGTGCCAGCAGCCCGAGGTCAGGGCCGAGCTCCTACAATGAGCAGTTCTTC. This codes for CASSPRSGPSSYNEQFF. This chain joins TRBV7-9 and TRBJ2-1; D possibly corresponds to TRBD1 (5 bases). CDR1 and CDR2 (germline): SEHNR, FQNEAQ (reference sequence). The CDR3 covers 17 residues. The V and J ends lost 5 bases and 0 bases respectively, with 17 bases between them.

The chain links TRBV11-3 to TRBJ2-2; no reliable D call. Germline V gene lookup returns CDR1 SGHNT and CDR2 YENEEA. Trimming shortened V by 0 bases and J by 0 bases, and 8 bases separated the two germline ends. The CDR3 is 16 amino acids. CDR3 nucleotides: TGTGCCAGCAGCTTAGAGGGCAGGTCGAACACCGGGGAGCTGTTTTTT. It is translated as CASSLEGRSNTGELFF.